This TCR beta chain was identified during a study of cytomegalovirus exposure and HLA in healthy donors. Whole-study findings and limits: In an earlier analysis, in approximately 630 donors, most V segments appeared productive either ~90% or ~30% of the time. Analyses of presence and absence presupposed an approximately uniform sequencing depth across donors. Accurate predictions that matched the HLA-A and HLA-B alleles of most subjects were reportedly made from TCR beta sequences. By a later analysis, the bulk of CMV-associated TCR beta chains appeared HLA-restricted.

A remark on this clone: Its matching antigen is unknown.

The germline CDR1 and CDR2 sequences are SGDLS and YYNGEE. Trimming left V 0 bases short and J 1 base short, with 10 bases between. This CDR3 contains 15 residues. PCR employed 60 Vbeta and 13 Jbeta primers. Clones were read by immunoSEQ multiplex PCR, and TCRdb kept only the in-frame ones, dropping some. The sample carries 150,000 to 200,000 clones, approximately 76% recorded once. This rearrangement joins TRBV9 to TRBJ1-1; D perhaps matches TRBD1 (6 bases). The TCR originated in a female donor in good health and CMV-seronegative. The sequenced sample was PBMCs. The CDR3 reads CASSVEPGQNTEAFF. CDR3 sequence (DNA): TGTGCCAGCAGCGTAGAACCGGGACAGAACACTGAAGCTTTCTTT.